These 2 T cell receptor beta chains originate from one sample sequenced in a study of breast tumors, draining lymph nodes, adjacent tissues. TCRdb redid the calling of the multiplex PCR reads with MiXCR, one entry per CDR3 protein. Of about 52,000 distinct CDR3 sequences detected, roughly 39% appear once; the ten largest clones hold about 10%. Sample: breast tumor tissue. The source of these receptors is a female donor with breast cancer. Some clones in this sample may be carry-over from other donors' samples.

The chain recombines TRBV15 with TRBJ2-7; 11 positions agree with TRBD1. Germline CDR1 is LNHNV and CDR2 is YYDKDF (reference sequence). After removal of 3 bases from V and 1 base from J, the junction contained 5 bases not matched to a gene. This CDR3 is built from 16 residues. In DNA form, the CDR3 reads TGTGCCACCAGCAGCCCCGGGACAGGGGGTTCCTACGAGCAGTACTTC. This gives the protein CATSSPGTGGSYEQYF.

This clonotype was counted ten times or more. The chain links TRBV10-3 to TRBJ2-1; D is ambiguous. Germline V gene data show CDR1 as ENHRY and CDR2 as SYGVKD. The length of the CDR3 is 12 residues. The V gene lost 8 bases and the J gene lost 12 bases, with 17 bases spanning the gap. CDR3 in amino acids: CAIGTDPWGQFF. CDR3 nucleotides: TGTGCCATCGGAACGGATCCTTGGGGGCAGTTCTTC.